These T cell receptor beta chains were read from a single sample in a study of CD8 T cells in ankylosing spondylitis. TCRdb re-derived calls from the 5' RACE reads in MiXCR, one entry per CDR3 protein. Of under 850,000 distinct CDR3 sequences in the sample, around 20% were seen once. Sequencing was carried out using blood, either unsorted or a sorted T cell fraction (not recorded which). These receptors came from a male donor with ankylosing spondylitis. CDR3s include the opening cysteine and the closing phenylalanine or tryptophan. The D gene is left open where the match is weak. Not every row has a clone size; where given, it reads once, few, many or a size class.

TRBV29-1	TRBJ1-2	TRBD1	-	TGCAGCGTTGACGGGACAGGGGGCGTAAGCTATGGCTACACCTTC	CSVDGTGGVSYGYTF
TRBV4-1	TRBJ1-2	-	-	TGCGCCAGCAGCCAAGAAACGGGATGGAACTATGGCTACACCTTC	CASSQETGWNYGYTF
TRBV6-1	TRBJ1-1	-	-	TGTGCCAGGACGGACAGCAGCCACACTGAAGCTTTCTTT	CARTDSSHTEAFF
TRBV2	TRBJ2-1	-	medium-sized	TGTGCCAGCAGTACACCCGACGTGGAAGCCGACTCCTACAATGAGCAGTTCTTC	CASSTPDVEADSYNEQFF
TRBV5-1	TRBJ2-6	-	-	TGCGCCAGCAGTTCAAAATCTGGGGCCAACGTCCTGACTTTC	CASSSKSGANVLTF
TRBV4-3	TRBJ2-5	TRBD1	-	TGCGCCAGCAGCCAAGACTACAGGGGCCGGGAGACCCAGTACTTC	CASSQDYRGRETQYF
TRBV12-3/TRBV12-4	TRBJ2-1	-	few	TGTGCCAGCAGTTTTTCGGGAGTTTCGGGACCTGAGCAGTTCTTC	CASSFSGVSGPEQFF
TRBV6-2/TRBV6-3	TRBJ1-1	-	-	TGTGCCAGCAGTCAGGACAGTTACACTGAAGCTTTCTTT	CASSQDSYTEAFF
TRBV7-2	TRBJ2-2	-	many	TGTGCCAGCAGCTTAGGCAGTATGCGGGGCACCGGGGAGCTGTTTTTT	CASSLGSMRGTGELFF
TRBV7-9	TRBJ2-5	-	-	TGTGCCAGCAGCTTAGATGGTTCCAAACAAGAGACCCAGTACTTC	CASSLDGSKQETQYF
TRBV4-1	TRBJ1-2	-	-	TGCGCCAGCAGCCAAGACACCGGGGGGTACTATGGCTACACCTTC	CASSQDTGGYYGYTF
TRBV9	TRBJ2-7	TRBD2	-	TGTGCCAGCAGCGTAGCTACGGCTAGCGGGGTCTACGAGCAGTACTTC	CASSVATASGVYEQYF
TRBV20-1	TRBJ2-7	-	-	TGCAGTGAACGGGACGCCGGCGCCTACGAGCAGTACTTC	CSERDAGAYEQYF
TRBV5-8	TRBJ2-1	-	few	TGTGCCAGCACCCTGTTGGGGGACTACAATGAGCAGTTCTTC	CASTLLGDYNEQFF
TRBV12-3/TRBV12-4	TRBJ2-7	TRBD2	-	TGTGCCAGCAGCCCTTATCAGACTAGCGGGAGGATTTTGTACAGCTCCTACGAGCAGTACTTC	CASSPYQTSGRILYSSYEQYF
TRBV20-1	TRBJ2-7	TRBD2	-	TGCAGTGCTTCCTTTACGGGGGGGCCCGCCGAGCAGTACTTC	CSASFTGGPAEQYF
TRBV6-1	TRBJ2-2	TRBD2	-	TGTGCCAGCAGCTGGAAGGCGGGAGTGGGCAACACCGGGGAGCTGTTTTTT	CASSWKAGVGNTGELFF
TRBV5-1	TRBJ2-3	TRBD2	few	TGCGCCAGCAGCTATACTAGCGGGAGGGAGACAGATACGCAGTATTTT	CASSYTSGRETDTQYF
TRBV20-1	TRBJ1-5	-	-	TGCAGTGCTGCTGGAGGTTATAGCAATCAGCCCCAGCATTTT	CSAAGGYSNQPQHF
TRBV28	TRBJ2-7	-	few	TGTGCCAGCAGTCCCCCCCGTACCTACGAGCAGTACTTC	CASSPPRTYEQYF
TRBV7-2	TRBJ2-5	-	-	TGTGCCAGCAGCCCACCCCCGGGTGTAGAGACCCAGTACTTC	CASSPPPGVETQYF
TRBV5-1	TRBJ1-2	-	few	TGCGCCAGCAGCTTGGCCCGACAGTCGTATGGCTACACCTTC	CASSLARQSYGYTF
TRBV27	TRBJ2-1	TRBD1	-	TGCACCAGCAGAAATTCCGGGACAGGGTCCTACAATGAGCAGTTCTTC	CTSRNSGTGSYNEQFF
TRBV9	TRBJ1-1	-	-	TGTGCCAGCACCCCCAAATGGGGAAACACTGAAGCTTTCTTT	CASTPKWGNTEAFF
TRBV10-3	TRBJ1-1	-	-	TGTGCCATCAGTGAGGGAGGAACCATGAACACTGAAGCTTTCTTT	CAISEGGTMNTEAFF
TRBV5-1	TRBJ1-6	-	-	TGCGCCAGCAGCTTGGTAGGCGTTTCCTATAATTCACCCCTCCACTTT	CASSLVGVSYNSPLHF
TRBV25-1	TRBJ2-1	TRBD1	few	TGTGCCAGCAGTGAACAGGGGGCTAAGTTCTACAATGAGCAGTTCTTC	CASSEQGAKFYNEQFF
TRBV5-5	TRBJ1-5	-	-	TGTGCCAGCAGCTTGGACGTCGGTTCTCAGCCCCAGCATTTT	CASSLDVGSQPQHF
TRBV20-1	TRBJ1-5	-	-	TGCAGTGCTTTTCGACCTCGTTCCAGTCAGCCCCAGCATTTT	CSAFRPRSSQPQHF
TRBV4-2	TRBJ2-1	TRBD2	-	TGTGCCAGCAGCCCCTATGGGACTAGCGCCTACAATGAGCAGTTCTTC	CASSPYGTSAYNEQFF
TRBV20-1	TRBJ1-2	-	-	TGCAGTGCTCCCCCTGACGCTGGCGGCTACACCTTC	CSAPPDAGGYTF
TRBV5-1	TRBJ2-1	-	many	TGTGCCAGCAGCTTAGAAGCAGCCTACAATGAGCAGTTCTTC	CASSLEAAYNEQFF
TRBV6-1	TRBJ2-1	TRBD2	-	TGTGCCAGCAGTCTATCTTCTAGCGGGAGGCCGGCTGAGTTCTTC	CASSLSSSGRPAEFF
TRBV20-1	TRBJ1-1	-	-	TGCAGTGCTAGAGATCACAGGGCCCCCAATCTCGAAGCTTTCTTT	CSARDHRAPNLEAFF
TRBV20-1	TRBJ2-7	TRBD1	few	TGCAGTGCTAGAGGGGAAGGGGGCCCCTACGAGCAGTACTTC	CSARGEGGPYEQYF
TRBV7-8	TRBJ2-1	-	few	TGTGCCAGCAGCTTGATGGGGATAAATGAGCAGTTCTTC	CASSLMGINEQFF
TRBV4-1	TRBJ2-7	TRBD2	few	TGCGCCAGCAGCCAGATAACAGATGTCGTCGTGGCGGGGAGGGGCAACGAGCAGTACTTC	CASSQITDVVVAGRGNEQYF
TRBV7-9	TRBJ1-3	-	-	TGTGCCAGCACTACAGCAGCCTCTGGAAACACCATATATTTT	CASTTAASGNTIYF
TRBV4-3	TRBJ2-1	TRBD2	-	TGCGCCAGCAGCCAAGATGGCCCAACCGGGACTAGTATGTTCCATGAGCAGTTCTTC	CASSQDGPTGTSMFHEQFF
TRBV7-2	TRBJ2-1	-	few	TGTGCCAGCAGCCCCCGGGTGAGCAATGAGCAGTTCTTC	CASSPRVSNEQFF
TRBV10-3	TRBJ1-4	-	few	TGTGCCATCAGTGGGACGGTAAATGAAAAACTGTTTTTT	CAISGTVNEKLFF
TRBV7-8	TRBJ1-5	-	-	TGTGCCAGCAGCTCAACAGGGAGCAATCAGCCCCAGCATTTT	CASSSTGSNQPQHF
TRBV6-1	TRBJ2-3	TRBD2	-	TGTGCCAGCAGTGCTACTAGCGGCTCCTACACAGATACGCAGTATTTT	CASSATSGSYTDTQYF
TRBV20-1	TRBJ1-1	-	-	TGCAGTGCTACCCATCCACAGAACACTGAAGCTTTCTTT	CSATHPQNTEAFF
TRBV9	TRBJ2-3	-	-	TGTGCCAGCAGCGTTGGGGTACTGGGACTTTCAGGAGATACGCAGTATTTT	CASSVGVLGLSGDTQYF
TRBV4-2	TRBJ2-1	-	few	TGTGCCAGCAGCCAAGAGGGCGGCGGATACAATGAGCAGTTCTTC	CASSQEGGGYNEQFF
TRBV11-2	TRBJ1-2	TRBD1	-	TGTGCCAGCAGCTACGGACAGGGGAACTTGCCTGGCTACACCTTC	CASSYGQGNLPGYTF
TRBV20-1	TRBJ2-7	TRBD1	-	TGCAGTGCTAGGACAGGGGAACAGCAGTACTTC	CSARTGEQQYF
TRBV4-3	TRBJ2-3	-	-	TGCGCCAGCAGCCAAGATCGGAGGGGAGTGGGCACAGATACGCAGTATTTT	CASSQDRRGVGTDTQYF
TRBV6-5	TRBJ1-3	-	-	TGTGCCAGCAGTTACTCGTCAGGGAAAGTTATCTCTGGAAACACCATATATTTT	CASSYSSGKVISGNTIYF
TRBV27	TRBJ2-1	-	few	TGTGCCAGCAGCGCTTGGGGGAATGAGCAGTTCTTC	CASSAWGNEQFF
TRBV7-8	TRBJ2-1	-	many	TGTGCCAGCAGCTTAATTTTAGGGAGCACCAATGAGCAGTTCTTC	CASSLILGSTNEQFF
TRBV7-9	TRBJ1-2	TRBD1	few	TGTGCCAGCAGCTCAACAGGGGAGCATGGCTACACCTTC	CASSSTGEHGYTF
TRBV24-1	TRBJ2-1	TRBD2	-	TGTGCCACCAGTGATCCCGGGACTAGCGGGAGCTATGAGCAGTTCTTC	CATSDPGTSGSYEQFF